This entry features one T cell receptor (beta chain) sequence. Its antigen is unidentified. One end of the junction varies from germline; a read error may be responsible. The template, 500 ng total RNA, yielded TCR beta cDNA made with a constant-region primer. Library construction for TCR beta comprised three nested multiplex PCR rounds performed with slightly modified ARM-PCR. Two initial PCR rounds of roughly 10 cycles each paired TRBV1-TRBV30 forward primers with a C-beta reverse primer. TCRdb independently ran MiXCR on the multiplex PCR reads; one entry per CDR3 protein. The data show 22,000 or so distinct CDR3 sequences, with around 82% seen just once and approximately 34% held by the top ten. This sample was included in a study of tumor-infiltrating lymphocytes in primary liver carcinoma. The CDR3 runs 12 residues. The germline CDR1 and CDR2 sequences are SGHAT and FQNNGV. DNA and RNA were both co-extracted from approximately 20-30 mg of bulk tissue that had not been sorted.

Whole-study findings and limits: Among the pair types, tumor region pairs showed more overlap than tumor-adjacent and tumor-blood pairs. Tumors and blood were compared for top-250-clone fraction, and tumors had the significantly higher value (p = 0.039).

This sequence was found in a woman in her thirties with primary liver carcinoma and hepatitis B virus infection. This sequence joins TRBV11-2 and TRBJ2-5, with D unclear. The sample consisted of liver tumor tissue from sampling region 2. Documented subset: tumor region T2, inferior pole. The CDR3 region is CASNLGLESQYF. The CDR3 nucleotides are TGTGCCAGCAACTTGGGGTTAGAGAGCCAGTACTTC.